The clone carrying this T cell receptor (beta chain) was seen once. Donors were drawn from the approximately 120-subject validation cohort, separate from the roughly 610-subject first cohort. This CDR3 comprises 14 residues. The V and J ends lost 0 bases and 4 bases respectively, with 10 bases between them. Germline V lookup: CDR1 SGDLS, CDR2 YYNGEE. The source of the sample is a study of cytomegalovirus exposure and HLA in healthy donors. Repertoires were generated with immunoSEQ multiplex PCR, while TCRdb's copy carries only in-frame clones and drops some. In the table there are about 130,000 clones, around 92% of which are singletons.

The V and J genes are TRBV9 and TRBJ1-1; D uncertain. The origin of this receptor is a man aged 25 to 40 in good health and CMV-seronegative. The sequenced material came from PBMCs. The CDR3 sequence is CASSVDGSSTEAFF. CDR3 nucleotides: TGTGCCAGCAGCGTAGACGGGAGTAGCACTGAAGCTTTCTTT.